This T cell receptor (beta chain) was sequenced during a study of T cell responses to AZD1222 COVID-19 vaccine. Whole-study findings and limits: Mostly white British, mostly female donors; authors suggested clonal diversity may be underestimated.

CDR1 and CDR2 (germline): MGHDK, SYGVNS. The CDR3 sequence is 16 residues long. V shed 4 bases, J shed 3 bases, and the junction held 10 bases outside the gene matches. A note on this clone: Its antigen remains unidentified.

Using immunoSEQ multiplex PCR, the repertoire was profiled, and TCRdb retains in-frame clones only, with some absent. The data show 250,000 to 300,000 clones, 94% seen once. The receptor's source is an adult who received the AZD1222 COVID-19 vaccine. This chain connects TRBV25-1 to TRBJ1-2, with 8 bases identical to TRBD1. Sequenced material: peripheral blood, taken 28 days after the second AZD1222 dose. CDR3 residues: CASSAAGGRVDYGYTF. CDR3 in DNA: TGTGCCAGCAGTGCTGCAGGGGGCCGTGTGGACTATGGCTACACCTTC.